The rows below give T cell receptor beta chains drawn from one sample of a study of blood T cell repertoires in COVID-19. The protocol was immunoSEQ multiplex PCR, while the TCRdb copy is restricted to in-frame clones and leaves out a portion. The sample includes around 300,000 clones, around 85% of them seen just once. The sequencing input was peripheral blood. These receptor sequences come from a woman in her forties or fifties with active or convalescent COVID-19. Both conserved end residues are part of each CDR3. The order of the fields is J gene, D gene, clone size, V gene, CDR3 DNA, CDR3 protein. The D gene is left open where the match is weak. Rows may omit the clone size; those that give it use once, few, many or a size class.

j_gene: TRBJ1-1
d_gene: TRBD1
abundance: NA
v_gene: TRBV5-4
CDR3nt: TGTGCCAGCAACAGGGGAGGCAACACTGAAGCTTTCTTT
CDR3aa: CASNRGGNTEAFF

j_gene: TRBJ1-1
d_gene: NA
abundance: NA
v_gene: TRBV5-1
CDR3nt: TGCGCCAGCAGCTCGGGTAGGACATCCCTAAACACTGAAGCTTTCTTT
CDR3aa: CASSSGRTSLNTEAFF

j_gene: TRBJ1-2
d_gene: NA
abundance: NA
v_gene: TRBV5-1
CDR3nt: TGCGCCAGCAGCTTGAGGCCACAGGTACATGGCTACACCTTC
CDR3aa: CASSLRPQVHGYTF

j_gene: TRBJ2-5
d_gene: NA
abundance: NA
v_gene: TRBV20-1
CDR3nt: TGCAGTGGTTATACTCAAGAGACCCAGTACTTC
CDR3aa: CSGYTQETQYF

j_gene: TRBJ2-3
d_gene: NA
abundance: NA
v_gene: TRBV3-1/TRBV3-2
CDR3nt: TGTGCCAGCAGCCCGACTAGCACAGATACGCAGTATTTT
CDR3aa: CASSPTSTDTQYF

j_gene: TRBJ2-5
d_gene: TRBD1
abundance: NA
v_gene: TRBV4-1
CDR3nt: TGCGCCAGCAGCCAAGGGTACAGGGGGGTGGACGAGACCCAGTACTTC
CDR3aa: CASSQGYRGVDETQYF

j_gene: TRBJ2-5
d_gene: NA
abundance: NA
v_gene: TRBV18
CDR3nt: TGTGCCAGCTCGACCGAACTAGGTTCTGGCTTCCAAGAGACCCAGTACTTC
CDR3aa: CASSTELGSGFQETQYF

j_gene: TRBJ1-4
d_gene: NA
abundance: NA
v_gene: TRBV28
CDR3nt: TGTGCCAGCACCCTCGCCCGGTCCGAAAAACTGTTTTTT
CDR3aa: CASTLARSEKLFF

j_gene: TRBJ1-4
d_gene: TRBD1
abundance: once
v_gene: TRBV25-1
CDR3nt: TGTGCCAGCAGTTCAGGACAGGGACAGGAAAAACTGTTTTTT
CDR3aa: CASSSGQGQEKLFF

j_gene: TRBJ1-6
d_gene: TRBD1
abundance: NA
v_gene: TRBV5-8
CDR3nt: TGTGCCAGCAGCTTCACAGGGGGGAGTAATTCACCCCTCCACTTT
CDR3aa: CASSFTGGSNSPLHF

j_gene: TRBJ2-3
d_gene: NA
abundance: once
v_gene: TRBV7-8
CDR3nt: TGTGCCAGCAGCACCGCTGGCGGGGACACAGATACGCAGTATTTT
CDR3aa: CASSTAGGDTDTQYF

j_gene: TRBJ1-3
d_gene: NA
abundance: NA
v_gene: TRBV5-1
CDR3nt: TGCGCCAGCAGCCAGGGGCCTTACTCTGGAAACACCATATATTTT
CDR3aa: CASSQGPYSGNTIYF

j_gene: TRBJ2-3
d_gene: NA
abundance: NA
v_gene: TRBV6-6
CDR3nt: TGTGCCAGCAGTGATCCGGGCACAGATACGCAGTATTTT
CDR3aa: CASSDPGTDTQYF

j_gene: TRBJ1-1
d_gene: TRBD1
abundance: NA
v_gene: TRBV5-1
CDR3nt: TGCGCCAGCAGCTACTCGACAGGGGGCGCGAGCACTGAAGCTTTCTTT
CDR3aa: CASSYSTGGASTEAFF

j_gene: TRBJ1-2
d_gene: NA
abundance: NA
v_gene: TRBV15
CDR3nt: TGTGCCACCAGCAGAGATGGCGGGGGCTACACCTTC
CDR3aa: CATSRDGGGYTF

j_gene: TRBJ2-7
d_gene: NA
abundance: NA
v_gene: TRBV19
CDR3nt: TGTGCCAGTAGTATAGCGGCGGATGCCTCCTACGAGCAGTACTTC
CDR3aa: CASSIAADASYEQYF

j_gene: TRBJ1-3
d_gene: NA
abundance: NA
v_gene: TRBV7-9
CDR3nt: TGTGCCAGCAGCTTATCGGGCAGGGGCGGAAACACCATATATTTT
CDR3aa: CASSLSGRGGNTIYF

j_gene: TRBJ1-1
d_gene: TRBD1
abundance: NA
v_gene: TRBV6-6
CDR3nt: TGTGCCAGCAGTCCCCCGGTTTTTAGGGGGCGGTTGGACACTGAAGCTTTCTTT
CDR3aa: CASSPPVFRGRLDTEAFF

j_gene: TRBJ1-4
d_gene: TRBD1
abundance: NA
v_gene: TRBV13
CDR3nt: TGTGCCAGCAGCCTTGGACAGGGAGGTACTAATGAAAAACTGTTTTTT
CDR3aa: CASSLGQGGTNEKLFF

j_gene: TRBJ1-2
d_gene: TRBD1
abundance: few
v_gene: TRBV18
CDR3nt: TGTGCCAGCTCACCTGACAGGGCTTATGGCTACACCTTC
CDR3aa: CASSPDRAYGYTF

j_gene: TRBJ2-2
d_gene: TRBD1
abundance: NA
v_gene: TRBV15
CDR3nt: TGTGCCACCAGCCGGGGACAGGGGGAGGACACCGGGGAGCTGTTTTTT
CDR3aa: CATSRGQGEDTGELFF

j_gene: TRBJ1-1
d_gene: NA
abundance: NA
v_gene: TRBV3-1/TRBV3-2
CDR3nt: TGTGCCAGCAGTGCCGGGGGGCGAGAGACTGAAGCTTTCTTT
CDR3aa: CASSAGGRETEAFF

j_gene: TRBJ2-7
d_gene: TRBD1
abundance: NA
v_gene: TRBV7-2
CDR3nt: TGTGCCAGCAGCTTGTCCGGGACAGGGGGTTTCCACGAGCAGTACTTC
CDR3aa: CASSLSGTGGFHEQYF

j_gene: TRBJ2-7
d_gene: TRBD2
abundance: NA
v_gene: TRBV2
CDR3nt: TGTGCCAGCAAGCGGGAGTCTGTCGGAGAGCAGTACTTC
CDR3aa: CASKRESVGEQYF

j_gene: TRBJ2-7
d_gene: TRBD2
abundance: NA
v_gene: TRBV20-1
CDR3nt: TGCAGTGCTAGTGTAGCGGGAGGGACCGGCTCCTACGAGCAGTACTTC
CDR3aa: CSASVAGGTGSYEQYF

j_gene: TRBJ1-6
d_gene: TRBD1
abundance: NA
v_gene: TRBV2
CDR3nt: TGTGCCAGCAAGTTACTGGGGACAGGGGTATCACCCCTCCACTTT
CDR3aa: CASKLLGTGVSPLHF

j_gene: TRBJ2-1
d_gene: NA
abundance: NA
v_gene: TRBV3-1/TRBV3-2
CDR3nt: TGTGCCAGCAGCCAAGGACAGGTGAATCGGAATGAGCAGTTCTTC
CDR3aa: CASSQGQVNRNEQFF

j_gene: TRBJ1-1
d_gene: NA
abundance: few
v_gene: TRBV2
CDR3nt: TGTGCCAGCAGTGGCCCAGGAGGTGAAGCTTTCTTT
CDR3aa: CASSGPGGEAFF

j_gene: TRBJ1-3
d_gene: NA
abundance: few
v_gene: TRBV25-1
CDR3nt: TGTGCCAGCAGCCTGGGAGTCCTCTCTGGAAACACCATATATTTT
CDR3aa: CASSLGVLSGNTIYF

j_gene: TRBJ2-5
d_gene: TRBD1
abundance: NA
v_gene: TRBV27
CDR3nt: TGTGCCAGCAGAGACAGACAGGGGTGGCGGGAGACCCAGTACTTC
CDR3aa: CASRDRQGWRETQYF

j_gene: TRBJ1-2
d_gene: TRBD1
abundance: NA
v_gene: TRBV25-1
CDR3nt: TGTGCCAGCAGTGATCCCGGCAGGGGACAGGATGGCTACACCTTC
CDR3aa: CASSDPGRGQDGYTF

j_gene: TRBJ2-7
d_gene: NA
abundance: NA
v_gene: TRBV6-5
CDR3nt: TGTGCCAGCAGTACCTACCGGGGTTCCTACGAGCAGTACTTC
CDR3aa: CASSTYRGSYEQYF

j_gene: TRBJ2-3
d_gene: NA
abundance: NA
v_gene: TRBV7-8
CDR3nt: TGTGCCAGCAGCTTAGCCCAGATCACAGATACGCAGTATTTT
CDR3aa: CASSLAQITDTQYF